The rows below give T cell receptor beta chains drawn from one sample of a study of T cells in Graves' hyperthyroidism and ophthalmopathy. TCRdb analysed the multiplex PCR reads with MiXCR anew, one entry per CDR3 protein. The table records a few hundred thousand distinct CDR3 sequences, roughly a sixth of them present only once. Material for sequencing was blood. The receptors derive from a woman between 18 and 30 years old with Graves' ophthalmopathy. Both conserved end residues are part of each CDR3. Fields, in order: V gene, J gene, CDR3 protein.

v_gene: TRBV10-3
j_gene: TRBJ1-2
CDR3aa: CAITKQGEANYGYTF

v_gene: TRBV10-2
j_gene: TRBJ2-3
CDR3aa: CASSDLGTDTQYF

v_gene: TRBV6-6
j_gene: TRBJ2-1
CDR3aa: CASSYRLRGDNEQFF

v_gene: TRBV20-1
j_gene: TRBJ2-2
CDR3aa: CSARDLAGLGGELFF

v_gene: TRBV7-9
j_gene: TRBJ1-4
CDR3aa: CASSPGMTGEKLFF

v_gene: TRBV9
j_gene: TRBJ2-1
CDR3aa: CASSPLKSWASGRATDEQFF

v_gene: TRBV6-1
j_gene: TRBJ1-1
CDR3aa: CASSSDRNTETFF

v_gene: TRBV20-1
j_gene: TRBJ2-2
CDR3aa: CSTDDANTGELFF

v_gene: TRBV27
j_gene: TRBJ2-1
CDR3aa: CASSLQTGFSYNEQFF

v_gene: TRBV28
j_gene: TRBJ2-1
CDR3aa: CASSGVVEQFF

v_gene: TRBV19
j_gene: TRBJ2-6
CDR3aa: CASSRDTGATLSGANVLTF

v_gene: TRBV28
j_gene: TRBJ1-6
CDR3aa: CASSEGGQRNSPLHF

v_gene: TRBV7-9
j_gene: TRBJ2-7
CDR3aa: CASSHNRGKSSYEQYF

v_gene: TRBV3-1
j_gene: TRBJ1-3
CDR3aa: CASSQTSVSGNTIYF

v_gene: TRBV30
j_gene: TRBJ2-1
CDR3aa: CAWSVFWVGGDYNEQFF

v_gene: TRBV19
j_gene: TRBJ1-2
CDR3aa: CASSMTDNYGYTF

v_gene: TRBV20-1
j_gene: TRBJ2-7
CDR3aa: CSASKLSSYEQYF

v_gene: TRBV28
j_gene: TRBJ2-1
CDR3aa: CASSLPSGRVEEQFF

v_gene: TRBV30
j_gene: TRBJ1-1
CDR3aa: CAWSSGDGTEAFF

v_gene: TRBV5-1
j_gene: TRBJ1-1
CDR3aa: CASSLDGRDLNTEAFF

v_gene: TRBV12-3/TRBV12-4
j_gene: TRBJ1-2
CDR3aa: CASSSWDGYGYTF

v_gene: TRBV11-2
j_gene: NA
CDR3aa: CASSLGTSGFYEQFF

v_gene: TRBV18
j_gene: TRBJ1-2
CDR3aa: CASSPGTGLHYGYTF

v_gene: TRBV28
j_gene: TRBJ1-3
CDR3aa: CASSPTLGYSVHF

v_gene: TRBV6-1
j_gene: TRBJ2-7
CDR3aa: CASSEASGTGDEQYF

v_gene: TRBV11-2
j_gene: TRBJ1-1
CDR3aa: CASSSKGQAFF

v_gene: TRBV27
j_gene: TRBJ1-1
CDR3aa: CASRRTGDMNTEAFF